The next 29 T cell receptor beta chains were all read from a single sample in a study of blood T cell repertoires in COVID-19. Libraries were prepared by immunoSEQ multiplex PCR; TCRdb keeps only in-frame clonotypes and omits some of them. The profile shows around 320,000 clones, about 82% of them singletons. Sequencing was carried out using peripheral blood. The receptors originated from a human donor in a cohort sampled during active COVID-19.

The V gene is TRBV24-1, the J gene TRBJ2-1; 9 bases line up with TRBD1. Germline loops: CDR1 KGHDR, CDR2 SFDVKD. Trimming took 0 bases from V and 7 from J; bases not matched to a gene: 3. CDR3 length: 15 amino acids. The CDR3 sequence: CATSDLWDRVNEQFF. CDR3 coding DNA: TGTGCCACCAGTGATTTGTGGGACAGGGTAAATGAGCAGTTCTTC.

The chain joins TRBV4-1 to TRBJ2-7; 8 bases agree with TRBD1. The CDR3 totals 17 residues. CDR1 and CDR2 (germline): MGHRA, YSYEKL. J lost 1 base, V lost 1 base, and 9 bases had no gene match. For the CDR3, the DNA is TGCGCCAGCAGCCAAGTCGGGGCCGGGACAGGATCCTACGAGCAGTACTTC. It yields the protein CASSQVGAGTGSYEQYF.

The chain joins TRBV5-6 to TRBJ2-1, with 7 bases lining up with TRBD1. The CDR3 contains 16 residues. Per the germline V gene, CDR1 is SGHDT and CDR2 is YYEEEE. J lost 9 bases, V lost 1 base, and 13 bases had no gene match. The CDR3 DNA reads TGTGCCAGCAGCTTGCGCGCGACAGGGTTTCATAGTGAGCAGTTCTTC. The encoded protein is CASSLRATGFHSEQFF.

V is TRBV6-1 and J is TRBJ2-4; possibly TRBD2 for D (6 bases). The CDR3 is 14 amino acids. V dropped 2 bases and J dropped 5 bases, with 10 bases sitting between them. In germline, CDR1 is MNHNS, CDR2 SASEGT. The DNA of the CDR3 is TGTGCCAGCAGTGAAAGGCGGGACCAAAACATTCAGTACTTC. It translates to CASSERRDQNIQYF.

The chain carries TRBV6-5 and TRBJ1-6; possible D gene TRBD1, 5 bases. Germline V lookup: CDR1 MNHEY, CDR2 SVGAGI. The CDR3 runs 14 residues. Between the trimmed V and J ends, which lost 4 bases and 7 bases, there was a span of 11 bases. CDR3 loop: CASSWAGRNSPLHF. The CDR3 region has the DNA TGTGCCAGCAGTTGGGCAGGGCGAAATTCACCCCTCCACTTT.

This chain uses TRBV9 with TRBJ1-2; TRBD1 matches 9 bases. The CDR3 runs to 15 residues. Germline lookup yields CDR1 SGDLS and CDR2 YYNGEE. V lost 3 bases, J lost 4 bases, and 7 bases stayed unmatched. The CDR3 loop is CASSGGTGWGYGYTF. For the CDR3, the DNA is TGTGCCAGCAGCGGGGGGACAGGGTGGGGCTATGGCTACACCTTC.

The V call is TRBV12-3 or TRBV12-4, the J call TRBJ1-2; perhaps TRBD1 as D (5 bases). Trimming took off 5 bases at V and 5 bases at J, with 12 bases between the two ends. This CDR3 is built from 13 residues. CDR3 nucleotide sequence: TGTGCCAGCAGTCGACAGATCAGATATGGCTACACCTTC. Its protein product is CASSRQIRYGYTF.

To note about this clone: The sample carries other DNA sequences with the same CDR3. The chain joins TRBV19 to TRBJ2-7; the match to TRBD1 covers 7 bases. V lost 3 bases and J lost 4; bases outside the gene matches: 3. In germline, CDR1 is LNHDA, CDR2 SQIVND (reference sequence). CDR3 length: 13 amino acids. CDR3 region: CASSIGRGYEQYF. CDR3 bases: TGTGCCAGTAGTATCGGCAGGGGGTACGAGCAGTACTTC.

The chain recombines TRBV5-6 with TRBJ1-1; maybe TRBD1 (6 bases). The CDR3 loop spans 13 amino acids. CDR1 SGHDT and CDR2 YYEEEE come from the germline V gene. V was shortened by 0 bases and J by 11 bases, with 14 bases between the two germline ends. The CDR3 here is CASSLAEVGAAFF. CDR3 DNA: TGTGCCAGCAGCTTGGCGGAGGTGGGGGCTGCTTTCTTT. Full variable domain (outside the CDR3, taken from reference TRBV5-6 and TRBJ1-1): DAGVTQSPTHLIKTRGQQVTLRCSPKSGHDTVSWYQQALGQGPQFIFQYYEEEERQRGNFPDRFSGHQFPNYSSELNVNALLLGDSALYLCASSLAEVGAAFFGQGTRLTVV.

The V and J genes are TRBV15 and TRBJ1-1, with D possibly TRBD1 on 5 matching bases. V lost 1 base to trimming and J lost 2 bases, with 8 bases between them. The V gene's germline CDR1 is LNHNV and CDR2 YYDKDF (reference sequence). The CDR3 has 14 amino acids. CDR3 amino acids: CATSRAGTNTEAFF. The DNA for the CDR3 is TGTGCCACCAGCAGAGCAGGGACTAACACTGAAGCTTTCTTT.

CDR3 loop: CASSIGQGQVTEAFF. In nucleotides, the CDR3 is TGTGCCAGTAGTATCGGACAGGGACAAGTCACTGAAGCTTTCTTT. The V call is TRBV19, the J call TRBJ1-1; 8 bases line up with TRBD1. Germline-derived CDR1 and CDR2 are LNHDA and SQIVND (reference sequence). The CDR3 has 15 amino acids. Losses at the gene ends were 3 bases for V and 4 bases for J; bases not matched to a gene: 7.

The chain is built from TRBV11-3 and TRBJ2-1; the match to TRBD1 covers 7 bases. The V segment lost 1 base and the J segment 7 bases; nucleotides outside the gene matches: 7. The germline V gene has CDR1 SGHNT and CDR2 YENEEA. The CDR3 has 15 amino acids. CDR3 in DNA: TGTGCCAGCAGCTTAGGAGGGGGCAGGTTGAATGAGCAGTTCTTC. This gives the protein CASSLGGGRLNEQFF.

This clone was observed a handful of times. The chain carries TRBV18 and TRBJ2-5; TRBD2 matches 15 bases. The germline V gene has CDR1 KGHSH and CDR2 LQKENI. This CDR3 is built from 18 residues. V lost 4 bases to trimming and J lost 3 bases; unmatched junction nucleotides: 9. CDR3 nucleotide sequence: TGTGCCAGCTCACGCGGACTAGCGGGGGGGCCCAATGAAGAGACCCAGTACTTC. Translated, it gives CASSRGLAGGPNEETQYF.

This clone was counted only a few times. The chain recombines TRBV9 with TRBJ2-3; D perhaps matches TRBD2 (5 bases). Germline CDR1 is SGDLS and CDR2 is YYNGEE. CDR3 length: 14 amino acids. With 3 bases removed from V and 4 bases from J, the gap between germline ends came to 12 bases. The CDR3 loop reads CASSGGNRADTQYF. The CDR3 DNA reads TGTGCCAGCAGCGGAGGGAACAGAGCAGATACGCAGTATTTT.

V usage is TRBV11-2 and J usage is TRBJ1-1, with D possibly TRBD1 on 6 matching bases. V was shortened by 6 bases and J by 8 bases, with 13 bases between the two germline ends. CDR3 size: 12 residues. Germline V gene sequence: CDR1 SGHAT, CDR2 FQNNGV. In DNA, the CDR3 is TGTGCCAGCAGGTCCGAGAGGGGGGAAGCTTTCTTT. Encoded protein: CASRSERGEAFF.

This clone was seen only once. This chain uses TRBV19 with TRBJ2-1, with 9 bases identical to TRBD2. Germline trimming cut 3 bases from V and 0 bases from J; bases unmatched to any gene: 12. The CDR3 loop spans 19 amino acids. CDR1 LNHDA and CDR2 SQIVND come from the germline V gene (reference sequence). The CDR3: CASSIRPSGAISSYNEQFF. Here the CDR3 DNA reads TGTGCCAGTAGTATCCGCCCTAGCGGGGCAATTAGCTCCTACAATGAGCAGTTCTTC.

The chain uses TRBV24-1 and TRBJ2-3; D possibly corresponds to TRBD1 (6 bases). The CDR3 has 16 residues. From germline, CDR1 is KGHDR and CDR2 SFDVKD. Trimming cost V 5 bases and J 1 base, with 15 bases left between them. For the CDR3, the DNA is TGTGCCACCAGTGGCCGGGACAACCTTCGCACAGATACGCAGTATTTT. Translating it yields CATSGRDNLRTDTQYF.

The V gene is TRBV7-9, the J gene TRBJ1-5; TRBD1 matches at 7 bases. V shed 5 bases and J 4 bases; nucleotides not matched to a gene: 8. This CDR3 is 15 amino acids long. CDR1 SEHNR and CDR2 FQNEAQ come from the germline V gene (reference sequence). The CDR3 protein is CASSPAGTANQPQHF. The CDR3 DNA follows: TGTGCCAGCAGCCCCGCCGGGACAGCAAATCAGCCCCAGCATTTT.

The chain combines TRBV2 with TRBJ2-3; TRBD2 is a possible D gene (6 bases). Trimming left V 8 bases short and J 1 base short, with 16 bases between. The CDR3 totals 15 residues. Germline V gene data show CDR1 as SNHLY and CDR2 as FYNNEI. The CDR3 bases are TGTGCCAGCTCACCTCCTGGCGGGGGCACAGATACGCAGTATTTT. Protein: CASSPPGGGTDTQYF.

V gene TRBV9 combines with J gene TRBJ1-2; no clear D. CDR1 and CDR2 (germline): SGDLS, YYNGEE. The V gene lost 4 bases and the J gene lost 2 bases, with 12 bases spanning the gap. The CDR3 extends over 14 amino acids. CDR3 DNA: TGTGCCAGCAGCCCCTCCGACGGGAACTATGGCTACACCTTC. Translation: CASSPSDGNYGYTF.

The V gene is TRBV7-2, the J gene TRBJ1-2; D possibly corresponds to TRBD1 (6 bases). V was cut by 5 bases and J by 0 bases, with 13 bases left in between. The length of the CDR3 is 15 residues. Looked up from germline, CDR1 is SGHTA and CDR2 is FQGNSA. CDR3: CASSLGTYANYGYTF. As DNA, the CDR3 is TGTGCCAGCAGCCTCGGGACATACGCTAACTATGGCTACACCTTC.

The chain joins TRBV6-5 to TRBJ1-5, with D maybe TRBD1 (6 bases). Between the trimmed V and J ends, which lost 2 bases and 7 bases, there was a span of 15 bases. Germline lookup yields CDR1 MNHEY and CDR2 SVGAGI. CDR3 size: 15 residues. CDR3 bases: TGTGCCAGCAGTTACACGAGGGGGAGTGGACAGCCCCAGCATTTT. Residues: CASSYTRGSGQPQHF.

The chain carries TRBV6-5 and TRBJ2-1; 9 bases match TRBD2. The J segment lost 7 bases and the V segment lost 6 bases, leaving 7 bases of the junction unmatched. Germline values: CDR1 MNHEY, CDR2 SVGAGI. The CDR3 loop spans 14 amino acids. The CDR3 DNA follows: TGTGCCAGCAGGCGCGGGGGGGGGAGGAATGAGCAGTTCTTC. It encodes CASRRGGGRNEQFF.

The chain's CDR3 is CASSLVRGLYQETQYF. CDR3 nucleotides: TGTGCCAGCAGCTTAGTAAGGGGACTGTACCAAGAGACCCAGTACTTC. This rearrangement joins TRBV7-9 to TRBJ2-5, with D possibly matching TRBD2 (6 bases). Trimming left V 1 base short and J 0 bases short, with 12 bases between. The CDR3 length is 16 residues. Germline V gene data show CDR1 as SEHNR and CDR2 as FQNEAQ (reference sequence).

The CDR3 reads CASSRLGTEAQYF. In nucleotides, the CDR3 is TGTGCCAGCAGTCGACTGGGGACAGAGGCGCAGTATTTT. The rearrangement uses TRBV27 and TRBJ2-3; 7 bases agree with TRBD1. The CDR3 extends over 13 amino acids. Germline CDR1 is MNHEY and CDR2 is SMNVEV (reference sequence). Unmatched junction bases numbered 9, after V lost 5 bases and J lost 10 bases.

The gene calls are TRBV9 and TRBJ1-1; D possibly corresponds to TRBD1 (5 bases). V was pared by 4 bases and J by 5 bases, with 15 bases between. The CDR3 is 14 amino acids. Germline loops: CDR1 SGDLS, CDR2 YYNGEE. The CDR3 sequence is CASSPRTKGTEAFF. The CDR3 region has the DNA TGTGCCAGCAGCCCTCGGACAAAGGGGACTGAAGCTTTCTTT.

The chain uses TRBV6-1 and TRBJ1-6; D unresolved. From germline, CDR1 is MNHNS and CDR2 SASEGT. Trimming shortened V by 4 bases and J by 0 bases, and 22 bases separated the two germline ends. The length of the CDR3 is 20 residues. CDR3 in DNA: TGTGCCAGCAGTGGGGATCAATATAATCGTGGGAGCTCCTATAATTCACCCCTCCACTTT. Protein sequence: CASSGDQYNRGSSYNSPLHF.

The J gene is TRBJ2-6, the V gene TRBV4-1; D possibly corresponds to TRBD2 (5 bases). The germline V gene has CDR1 MGHRA and CDR2 YSYEKL. V lost 4 bases to trimming and J lost 2 bases, with 12 bases between them. The CDR3 length is 16 residues. The CDR3 here is CASSLGLIPGANVLTF. The CDR3 region has the DNA TGCGCCAGCAGCCTTGGACTTATCCCTGGGGCCAACGTCCTGACTTTC.

CDR3 amino acids: CASSPHLPGQGSNTEAFF. The CDR3 nucleotides are TGTGCCAGTAGTCCGCACCTCCCGGGACAGGGATCGAACACTGAAGCTTTCTTT. The chain joins TRBV19 to TRBJ1-1; 9 bases fit TRBD1. Germline CDR1 and CDR2: LNHDA and SQIVND (reference sequence). J was trimmed by 1 base and V by 5 bases; bases with no gene match: 14. The CDR3 contains 18 residues.